These 5 T cell receptor beta chains originate from one sample sequenced in a study of cytomegalovirus exposure and HLA in healthy donors. The PCR made use of 60 Vbeta and 13 Jbeta primers. TCRdb keeps only in-frame clones here, not all; method: immunoSEQ multiplex PCR. The sample table includes 75,000 to 80,000 clones. Material for sequencing was PBMCs. The source of these receptors is a man aged 18 to 30 in good health and CMV-seropositive.

The CDR3 bases are TGTGCCAGCAGCTCCGACAGGGGGCGAGGCTACACCTTC. Translation: CASSSDRGRGYTF. This sequence joins TRBV5-5 and TRBJ1-2, with 10 bases aligning to TRBD1. Germline V lookup: CDR1 SGHKS, CDR2 YYEKEE (reference sequence). The J segment lost 8 bases and the V segment lost 3 bases, leaving 4 bases of the junction unmatched. The CDR3 consists of 13 residues.

The chain carries TRBV28 and TRBJ2-1; 11 bases align to TRBD1. The V gene's germline CDR1 is MDHEN and CDR2 SYDVKM. CDR3 length equals 15 residues. The V and J ends lost 4 bases and 8 bases, in that order; junction bases with no gene match: 7. The CDR3 region has the DNA TGTGCCAGCAGTTGGCCTCGGGACAGGGGGTATGAGCAGTTCTTC. Its protein is CASSWPRDRGYEQFF.

The chain joins TRBV5-1 to TRBJ1-1; TRBD1 aligns across 7 bases. V was clipped by 1 base and J by 2 bases; unmatched bases: 5. Germline V gives CDR1 SGHRS, CDR2 YFSETQ. CDR3 length: 15 residues. The CDR3 DNA reads TGCGCCAGCAGCTTGATAGACAGGGTCAACACTGAAGCTTTCTTT. Translation gives CASSLIDRVNTEAFF.

Of note for this clone: This sample also contains other DNA sequences that code for the same CDR3. This chain uses TRBV18 with TRBJ1-5; TRBD1 is a possible D gene (6 bases). The germline gives CDR1 KGHSH, CDR2 LQKENI. Trimming shortened V by 6 bases and J by 6 bases, and 15 bases separated the two germline ends. CDR3 size: 14 residues. DNA for the CDR3: TGTGCCAGCTCCCCGGGGGGGGCAGGTCAGCCCCAGCATTTT. Residues: CASSPGGAGQPQHF.

V and J are TRBV27 and TRBJ2-7, with 9 nucleotides matching TRBD2. Germline lookup yields CDR1 MNHEY and CDR2 SMNVEV (reference sequence). The CDR3 consists of 14 residues. V shed 2 bases and J 1 base; nucleotides not matched to a gene: 0. Here the CDR3 DNA reads TGTGCCAGCAGTTTAAGCGGGAGGTCCTACGAGCAGTACTTC. It yields the protein CASSLSGRSYEQYF.